The 8 T cell receptor beta chains reported below all come from one sample, sequenced in a study of cytomegalovirus exposure and HLA in healthy donors. PCR amplification relied on 60 Vbeta primers (plus 13 Jbeta primers). Data came from immunoSEQ multiplex PCR; TCRdb stores just in-frame clones and leaves some out. This table has about 120,000 clones, roughly 77% appearing once. Sequencing input: PBMCs. All receptors derive from a man aged 18 to 29 in good health and CMV-seronegative.

This clone was seen once. One end of the junction fails to match germline, which may point to a read error. The chain uses TRBV6-5 and TRBJ1-1, with a tentative D call TRBD1 (6 bases). The CDR3 has 11 residues. Germline V gene data show CDR1 as MNHEY and CDR2 as SVGAGI. The CDR3 DNA is TGTGCCAGCGGACAGAACGGTGCGTTTTTTTTC. It specifies CASGQNGAFFF.

CDR3 nucleotide sequence: TGTGCCAGCAGTTTTAGCGGGGGGGCCACAGATACGCAGTATTTT. It encodes CASSFSGGATDTQYF. V gene TRBV11-2 combines with J gene TRBJ2-3; 11 positions match TRBD2. J lost 2 bases, V lost 6 bases, and 4 bases had no gene match. Germline-derived CDR1 and CDR2 are SGHAT and FQNNGV. This CDR3 comprises 15 residues.

The V gene is TRBV15, the J gene TRBJ2-7, with D tentatively TRBD1 (5 bases). The V end was cut by 5 bases, the J end by 4 bases, with 12 bases between. The CDR3 extends over 13 amino acids. The germline V gene has CDR1 LNHNV and CDR2 YYDKDF (reference sequence). The CDR3 DNA reads TGTGCCACCAGCTTACTCCAGGGTTACGAGCAGTACTTC. Its protein product is CATSLLQGYEQYF.

The gene calls are TRBV19 and TRBJ2-1, with D maybe TRBD1 (5 bases). Germline-derived CDR1 and CDR2 are LNHDA and SQIVND (reference sequence). Trimming removed 3 bases at V and 5 bases at J, with 14 bases between. The CDR3 loop spans 15 amino acids. The CDR3 loop is CASSMANRQNNEQFF. CDR3 DNA sequence: TGTGCCAGTAGTATGGCCAACCGACAGAACAATGAGCAGTTCTTC.

The gene calls are TRBV4-1 and TRBJ2-2; 8 nucleotides match TRBD1. This CDR3 comprises 15 residues. The J segment lost 3 bases and the V segment lost 3 bases, leaving 3 bases of the junction unmatched. Per the germline V gene, CDR1 is MGHRA and CDR2 is YSYEKL. The CDR3 is CASSQQGADTGELFF. The CDR3 nucleotides read TGCGCCAGCAGCCAGCAGGGGGCAGACACCGGGGAGCTGTTTTTT.

This chain joins TRBV4-1 and TRBJ2-2; 11 bases are shared with TRBD2. The CDR3 runs to 18 residues. V lost 2 bases, J lost 7 bases, and 12 bases stayed unmatched. Germline CDR1 reads MGHRA; CDR2 reads YSYEKL. The CDR3: CASSQRSGTSGEDGELFF. CDR3 DNA sequence: TGCGCCAGCAGCCAAAGATCTGGGACTAGCGGAGAGGACGGGGAGCTGTTTTTT.

This sequence joins TRBV10-1 and TRBJ2-1; 8 nucleotides align to TRBD2. Looked up from germline, CDR1 is WNHNN and CDR2 is SYGVQD (reference sequence). The CDR3 sequence is 17 residues long. V trimming: 7 bases; J trimming: 2 bases; junction bases outside the gene matches: 13. CDR3 bases: TGCGCCAGCATTGGGAAGAAGGAGCGGGGGCCCTACAATGAGCAGTTCTTC. Translating gives CASIGKKERGPYNEQFF.

V gene TRBV4-2 combines with J gene TRBJ2-7, with TRBD2 as a possible D gene (7 bases). V was trimmed by 0 bases and J by 5 bases, leaving 17 bases between them. CDR3 length: 16 amino acids. Looked up from germline, CDR1 is LGHNA and CDR2 is YNFKEQ. Here the CDR3 DNA reads TGTGCCAGCAGCCAAGACGGGGGGCTGGTGTCAAACGAGCAGTACTTC. Protein: CASSQDGGLVSNEQYF.